The rows below give T cell receptor beta chains drawn from one sample of a study of human T cells and chemical hapten exposure. TCRdb fed the RACE reads into MiXCR, producing one record per CDR3 protein. The repertoire holds fewer than 80,000 distinct CDR3 sequences, with 11% as singletons. Material: whole blood, obtained in connection with sensitization to the hapten diphenylcyclopropenone (DPC). The source of these receptors is a woman in her 30s with alopecia areata. Some clones in this sample may be carry-over from other donors' samples. Each CDR3 is given with its conserved first and last residue. The D gene is left open where the match is weak. Where a row states a size, it is once, few, many or the class of an expanded clone; other rows omit it.

V gene,D gene,J gene,clone size,CDR3 protein,CDR3 DNA
TRBV19,TRBD1,TRBJ1-1,many,CASRTTGGANEAFF,TGTGCCAGTAGGACGACAGGGGGCGCAAATGAAGCTTTCTTT
TRBV7-3,NA,TRBJ2-1,few,CASSSTGSSYNEQFF,TGTGCCAGCAGCTCTACAGGGAGCTCCTACAATGAGCAGTTCTTC
TRBV28,NA,TRBJ2-1,many,CASSLSDYGSDEQFF,TGTGCCAGCAGTTTATCTGACTACGGGAGCGATGAGCAGTTCTTC
TRBV2,NA,TRBJ2-3,NA,CASTSRGRVTDTQYF,TGTGCCAGCACCTCGAGAGGACGGGTCACAGATACGCAGTATTTT
TRBV7-2,TRBD1,TRBJ1-4,NA,CASSSQGEKLFF,TGTGCCAGCAGCTCACAGGGGGAAAAACTGTTTTTT
TRBV7-2,NA,TRBJ2-7,many,CASSLQRGEQYF,TGTGCCAGCAGCTTGCAAAGAGGCGAGCAGTACTTC
TRBV11-2,TRBD1,TRBJ2-1,NA,CASSLGQVNYNEQFF,TGTGCCAGCAGCCTAGGACAGGTAAACTACAATGAGCAGTTCTTC
TRBV5-1,NA,TRBJ1-4,NA,CASRPGLTNEKLFF,TGCGCCAGCAGACCGGGATTGACTAATGAAAAACTGTTTTTT
TRBV18,NA,TRBJ2-3,many,CASSPGDADTQYF,TGTGCCAGCTCACCAGGGGATGCAGATACGCAGTATTTT
TRBV7-9,NA,TRBJ1-4,NA,CASSPSTLNEKLFF,TGTGCCAGCAGCCCATCGACCCTTAATGAAAAACTGTTTTTT
TRBV6-5,TRBD2,TRBJ2-1,NA,CASRSSGGPLHEQFF,TGTGCCAGCAGATCTAGCGGGGGGCCTCTCCATGAGCAGTTCTTC
TRBV7-6,NA,TRBJ2-5,NA,CASSFKQPQETQYF,TGTGCCAGCAGCTTTAAACAGCCCCAAGAGACCCAGTACTTC
TRBV6-4,NA,TRBJ2-6,many,CASSDLSAGANVLTF,TGTGCCAGCAGTGACTTGTCAGCCGGGGCCAACGTCCTGACTTTC
TRBV18,NA,TRBJ1-1,NA,CASSPDRLNTEAFF,TGTGCCAGCTCACCAGACAGGCTGAACACTGAAGCTTTCTTT
TRBV5-5,TRBD1,TRBJ1-6,NA,CASSRTHRGLSSSYNSPLHF,TGTGCCAGCAGCCGGACCCACAGGGGCCTCTCGAGCTCCTATAATTCACCCCTCCACTTT
TRBV5-1,NA,TRBJ2-5,many,CASSSSLQGSLETQYF,TGCGCCAGCAGCTCTTCCCTACAGGGCTCTCTGGAGACCCAGTACTTC
TRBV20-1,NA,TRBJ1-6,once,CSARDLREISDSPLHF,TGCAGTGCTAGAGATCTCAGGGAAATCAGCGATTCACCCCTCCACTTT
TRBV28,NA,TRBJ2-5,many,CASTPSSGAQETQYF,TGTGCCAGCACCCCCTCAAGTGGAGCACAAGAGACCCAGTACTTC
TRBV20-1,TRBD1,TRBJ2-7,few,CSAENRGRLNEQYF,TGCAGTGCTGAAAACAGGGGGCGACTAAACGAGCAGTACTTC
TRBV12-3/TRBV12-4,TRBD2,TRBJ2-7,many,CPRPSAGTTYEQYF,TGTCCCCGCCCATCAGCGGGGACCACCTACGAGCAGTACTTC
TRBV10-1,TRBD2,TRBJ2-1,NA,CASSDSGLPSGGDGSYNEQFF,TGCGCCAGCAGTGATTCCGGACTGCCTAGCGGGGGGGATGGATCCTACAATGAGCAGTTCTTC
TRBV5-5,NA,TRBJ1-5,NA,CASSLSGGQPQHF,TGTGCCAGCAGCTTGTCCGGGGGCCAGCCCCAGCATTTT
TRBV28,NA,TRBJ2-2,NA,CAIGGHSSGELFF,TGTGCCATAGGGGGACACTCCTCCGGGGAGCTGTTTTTT
TRBV2,NA,TRBJ2-1,few,CASISQGVGYNEQFF,TGTGCCAGCATCTCCCAAGGGGTCGGCTACAATGAGCAGTTCTTC
TRBV29-1,NA,TRBJ2-4,many,CSVGRDGTSVF,TGCAGCGTAGGCCGGGACGGGACCTCGGTCTTC
TRBV29-1,NA,TRBJ1-1,NA,CSVRPSGQNTEAFF,TGCAGCGTTCGGCCCAGTGGCCAGAACACTGAAGCTTTCTTT
TRBV20-1,NA,TRBJ2-1,NA,CSARDLGLRVGSEQFF,TGCAGTGCTAGAGATCTGGGACTGAGGGTAGGTAGTGAGCAGTTCTTC
TRBV10-3,TRBD1,TRBJ1-2,few,CAIRAGGVYGYTF,TGTGCCATCAGGGCAGGGGGTGTCTATGGCTACACCTTC
TRBV27,TRBD1,TRBJ2-3,few,CAVRDRPYF,TGTGCCGTCCGGGACAGACCGTATTTT
TRBV14,NA,TRBJ2-5,NA,CASSQEGGGETQYF,TGTGCCAGCAGCCAGGAGGGGGGCGGAGAGACCCAGTACTTC
TRBV20-1,TRBD2,TRBJ2-1,NA,CSASTRALAGGRNYNEQFF,TGCAGTGCTTCTACCCGGGCCCTAGCGGGAGGGAGAAACTACAATGAGCAGTTCTTC
TRBV7-9,NA,TRBJ1-5,NA,CASSLGFGMGNQPQHF,TGTGCCAGCAGCTTAGGCTTTGGTATGGGCAATCAGCCCCAGCATTTT
TRBV7-8,NA,TRBJ1-5,NA,CASSAAQGWQPQHF,TGTGCCAGCAGCGCCGCACAGGGCTGGCAGCCCCAGCATTTT
TRBV7-8,NA,TRBJ2-7,many,CASNFGRYF,TGTGCCAGCAATTTCGGCCGGTACTTC
TRBV11-2,NA,TRBJ1-5,many,CASSRGLDQPQHF,TGTGCCAGCAGCCGGGGGCTTGATCAGCCCCAGCATTTT
TRBV7-9,NA,TRBJ2-1,few,CASSLYMALYRSHEQFF,TGTGCCAGCAGCTTATACATGGCGCTCTACAGATCACATGAGCAGTTCTTC
TRBV6-2/TRBV6-3,NA,TRBJ1-5,NA,CASSYGGSGNQPQHF,TGTGCCAGCAGTTACGGGGGGTCGGGCAATCAGCCCCAGCATTTT
TRBV29-1,TRBD1,TRBJ1-1,few,CSVVGTGPNSEAFF,TGCAGCGTTGTCGGGACAGGGCCTAACAGTGAAGCTTTCTTT
TRBV28,TRBD1,TRBJ1-4,NA,CASSGQDTGKLFF,TGTGCCAGTTCGGGACAGGATACGGGAAAACTGTTTTTT
TRBV2,TRBD1,TRBJ1-2,few,CASSPGGIYYGYTF,TGTGCCAGCAGCCCAGGGGGCATCTACTATGGCTACACCTTC
TRBV30,NA,TRBJ2-1,NA,CAWSKGDIHNEQFF,TGTGCCTGGAGTAAAGGGGACATCCACAATGAGCAGTTCTTC
TRBV5-6,NA,TRBJ2-7,few,CASSLTPEQYF,TGTGCCAGCAGCTTGACGCCTGAGCAGTACTTC
TRBV7-6,TRBD1,TRBJ1-2,many,CASSQRAGQGDYGYTF,TGTGCCAGCAGCCAAAGGGCCGGACAGGGGGACTATGGCTACACCTTC
TRBV28,TRBD1,TRBJ2-4,few,CASSLGTGSIQYF,TGTGCCAGCAGTTTAGGGACAGGGAGCATTCAGTACTTC
TRBV5-1,NA,TRBJ2-1,few,CASSTDLGNEQFF,TGCGCCAGCAGCACGGACCTAGGGAATGAGCAGTTCTTC
TRBV7-9,TRBD1,TRBJ1-5,few,CASSEQGVGRPQHF,TGTGCCAGCAGCGAGCAGGGGGTTGGTAGGCCCCAGCATTTT
TRBV6-1,TRBD1,TRBJ1-4,many,CASSEELSGQGQKLFF,TGTGCCAGCAGTGAAGAGCTGTCCGGACAGGGCCAAAAACTGTTTTTT
TRBV20-1,TRBD2,TRBJ2-3,NA,CSAGTSGRTDTQYF,TGCAGTGCGGGGACTAGCGGTCGCACAGATACGCAGTATTTT
TRBV7-2,TRBD1,TRBJ1-4,NA,CASSSQGQGAGEKLFF,TGTGCCAGCAGCTCCCAGGGACAGGGGGCCGGTGAAAAACTGTTTTTT
TRBV5-1,NA,TRBJ2-7,few,CASSWGRSYEQYF,TGCGCCAGCAGCTGGGGACGGAGTTACGAGCAGTACTTC
TRBV11-3,TRBD1,TRBJ2-3,NA,CASSLGDSQTDTQYF,TGTGCCAGCAGCCTAGGGGACAGTCAGACAGATACGCAGTATTTT
TRBV7-3,NA,TRBJ2-3,NA,CASSLSFLDTQYF,TGTGCCAGCAGCTTAAGTTTTTTAGATACGCAGTATTTT
TRBV19,NA,TRBJ1-1,NA,CASTETLTNTEAFF,TGTGCCAGTACAGAGACCCTTACGAACACTGAAGCTTTCTTT
TRBV28,NA,TRBJ1-6,NA,CASSFGGMAPLHF,TGTGCCAGCAGTTTTGGGGGTATGGCACCCCTCCACTTT
TRBV2,TRBD1,TRBJ1-5,few,CASRGQGLSNQPQHF,TGTGCCAGCAGGGGACAGGGCCTTAGCAATCAGCCCCAGCATTTT
TRBV5-1,TRBD1,TRBJ2-7,NA,CASSLFPGGSYEQYF,TGCGCCAGCAGCCTTTTTCCAGGGGGCAGCTACGAGCAGTACTTC
TRBV30,NA,TRBJ2-5,few,CAWSVLGPWQETQYF,TGTGCCTGGAGTGTACTAGGGCCTTGGCAAGAGACCCAGTACTTC
TRBV4-3,NA,TRBJ1-5,NA,CASSQDFGTSLRLQHF,TGCGCCAGCAGCCAAGATTTCGGGACAAGCCTTCGGCTCCAGCATTTT
TRBV7-2,NA,TRBJ2-3,NA,CASSLFGAVDTQYF,TGTGCCAGCAGCTTATTTGGCGCAGTAGATACGCAGTATTTT